The present T cell receptor beta chain was sequenced within a study of control samples from healthy donors and cancer patients (TCRdb year 2020). From the cysteine up to the phenylalanine, the CDR3 has a length of 14 residues. Left in the record is the CDR3 DNA by itself, 42 bases read in frame from the first base. At the junction V is shortened by 2 bases and J by 3 bases, with 9 bases in between. CDR1 and CDR2, per the germline V gene, are SGDLS and YYNGEE. Comment on this clone: Its antigen target is currently unknown. Base qualities were left out, and no much larger clone turns up one base away.

The protocol used for the library was the immunoSEQ multiplex PCR assay. In its TCRdb copy, this immuneACCESS table keeps in-frame sequences only and misses some clones. Where compared with another copy, unresolved V genes explain less than half of these, and the others have no known cause. This sample lists 95,000 to 130,000 clones; 85% to 95% were detected once. The ten largest clones add up to roughly 2.5% of the sample. The chain is encoded by TRBV9 joined to TRBJ1-5; a confident D gene designation cannot be given. This TCR derives from a man aged 25 to 40 in good health. Material: blood. In nucleotide form, the sequence is TGTGCCAGCAGCGTGGAACAGACCAATCAGCCCCAGCATTTT. This codes for CASSVEQTNQPQHF.